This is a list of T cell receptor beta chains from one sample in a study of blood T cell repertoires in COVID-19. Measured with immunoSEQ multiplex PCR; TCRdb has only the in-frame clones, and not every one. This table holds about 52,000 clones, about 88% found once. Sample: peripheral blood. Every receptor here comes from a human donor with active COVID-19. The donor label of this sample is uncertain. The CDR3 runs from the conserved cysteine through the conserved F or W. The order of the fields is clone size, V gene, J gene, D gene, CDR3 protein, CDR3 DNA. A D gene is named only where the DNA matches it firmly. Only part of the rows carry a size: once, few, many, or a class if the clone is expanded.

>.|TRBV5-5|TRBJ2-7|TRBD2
CASSLGAGGPKTYEQYF
TGTGCCAGCAGCTTGGGAGCGGGGGGGCCCAAGACCTACGAGCAGTACTTC
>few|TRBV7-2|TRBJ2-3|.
CASSLGYSRTQYF
TGTGCCAGCAGCTTAGGCTACAGCCGTACGCAGTATTTT
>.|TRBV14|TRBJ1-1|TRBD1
CASSQGTGRAEAFF
TGTGCCAGCAGCCAAGGGACAGGACGGGCTGAAGCTTTCTTT
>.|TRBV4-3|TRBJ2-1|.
CASSHVDSSYNEQFF
TGCGCCAGCAGCCACGTTGACAGCTCCTACAATGAGCAGTTCTTC
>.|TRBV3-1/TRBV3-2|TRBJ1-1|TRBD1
CASSQQGGEAFF
TGTGCCAGCAGCCAACAGGGGGGAGAAGCTTTCTTT
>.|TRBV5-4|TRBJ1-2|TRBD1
CASSTHTGGGYTF
TGTGCCAGCAGCACCCACACAGGGGGTGGCTACACCTTC
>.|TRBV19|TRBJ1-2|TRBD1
CASKTGERGYTF
TGTGCCAGCAAAACAGGGGAAAGGGGCTACACCTTC
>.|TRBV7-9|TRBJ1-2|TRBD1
CASSLLQGALGYTF
TGTGCCAGCAGCTTATTACAGGGGGCGCTTGGCTACACCTTC
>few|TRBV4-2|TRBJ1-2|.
CASSQATGIRGYTF
TGTGCCAGCAGCCAAGCGACAGGCATCAGGGGCTACACCTTC
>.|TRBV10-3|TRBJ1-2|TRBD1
CASRDSANYGYTF
TGTGCCTCCCGGGACAGCGCGAACTATGGCTACACCTTC
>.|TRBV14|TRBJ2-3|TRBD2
CASSQPLAGRTDTQYF
TGTGCCAGCAGCCAACCCCTAGCGGGACGCACAGATACGCAGTATTTT
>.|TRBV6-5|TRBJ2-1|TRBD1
CASSLTGQGINEQFF
TGTGCCAGCAGTCTGACAGGGCAGGGGATCAATGAGCAGTTCTTC
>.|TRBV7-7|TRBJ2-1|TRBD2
CASSGSSGGYNEQFF
TGTGCTAGCAGCGGTTCTAGCGGGGGTTACAATGAGCAGTTCTTC
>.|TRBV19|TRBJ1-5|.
CATVDSLISFGLGVSVQPQHF
TGTGCCACTGTAGACAGTCTGATTTCGTTTGGGCTGGGTGTAAGCGTTCAGCCCCAGCATTTT
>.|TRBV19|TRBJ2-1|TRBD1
CASQYSLGGTGGFEQFF
TGTGCCAGTCAATATAGCCTCGGGGGGACAGGGGGGTTTGAGCAGTTCTTC
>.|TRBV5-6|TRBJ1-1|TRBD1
CASSRTGINTEAFF
TGTGCCAGCAGTCGGACAGGGATTAACACTGAAGCTTTCTTT
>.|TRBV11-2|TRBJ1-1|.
CASSLDVDTEAFF
TGTGCCAGCAGCCTTGATGTAGACACTGAAGCTTTCTTT
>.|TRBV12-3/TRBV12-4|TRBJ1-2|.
CASSSLRGGYTF
TGTGCCAGCAGTTCTCTTCGGGGAGGCTACACCTTC
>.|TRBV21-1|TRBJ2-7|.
CASSKGIRGQGNVLAYEQYF
TGTGCCAGCAGCAAAGGAATAAGGGGACAAGGGAACGTGCTGGCCTACGAGCAGTACTTC
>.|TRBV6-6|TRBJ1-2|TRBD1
CASSYSGQGNGYTF
TGTGCCAGCAGTTACTCCGGACAGGGTAATGGCTACACCTTC
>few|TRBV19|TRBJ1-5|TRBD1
CASDDRDSNQPQHF
TGTGCCAGTGATGACAGGGACAGCAATCAGCCCCAGCATTTT
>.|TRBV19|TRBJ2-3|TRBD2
CASSISRGGNTDTQYF
TGTGCCAGTAGTATCTCGCGGGGGGGCAACACAGATACGCAGTATTTT
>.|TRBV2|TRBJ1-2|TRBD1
CASSTGQEFYGYTF
TGTGCCAGCAGCACGGGACAGGAATTCTATGGCTACACCTTC
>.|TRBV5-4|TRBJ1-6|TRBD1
CASSRDSNSPLHF
TGTGCCAGCAGCCGGGACAGTAATTCACCCCTCCACTTT
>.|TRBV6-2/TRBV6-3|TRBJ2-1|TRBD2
CASSYSPGGGFYNEQFF
TGTGCCAGCAGTTACTCCCCTGGCGGGGGGTTCTACAATGAGCAGTTCTTC
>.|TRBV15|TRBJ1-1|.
CATSTFGGGTEAFF
TGTGCCACCAGCACCTTCGGGGGAGGAACTGAAGCTTTCTTT
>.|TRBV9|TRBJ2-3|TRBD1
CASSGPRQGSGYTQYF
TGTGCCAGCAGCGGACCCAGACAGGGTTCGGGCTATACGCAGTATTTT
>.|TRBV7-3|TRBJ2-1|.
CASSPISGYNEQFF
TGTGCCAGCAGCCCGATCTCAGGTTACAATGAGCAGTTCTTC
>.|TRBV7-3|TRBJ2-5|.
CASSLDRQETQYF
TGTGCCAGCAGCTTAGACAGGCAAGAGACCCAGTACTTC
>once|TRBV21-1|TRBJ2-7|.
CASSKVPGANYEQYF
TGTGCCAGCAGCAAAGTACCAGGGGCGAACTACGAGCAGTACTTC
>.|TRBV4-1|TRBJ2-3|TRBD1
CASSQYPGQVSDTQYF
TGCGCCAGCAGCCAATATCCGGGACAGGTATCAGATACGCAGTATTTT
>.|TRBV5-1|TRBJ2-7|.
CASSLAQGYEQYF
TGCGCCAGCAGCTTGGCGCAGGGTTACGAGCAGTACTTC
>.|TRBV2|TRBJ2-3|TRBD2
CASKWSLSGADTQYF
TGTGCCAGTAAATGGTCCCTTAGCGGGGCAGATACGCAGTATTTT
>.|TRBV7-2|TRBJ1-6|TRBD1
CASRLTTGGLHNSPLHF
TGTGCCAGCAGATTGACGACAGGGGGGCTCCATAATTCACCCCTCCACTTT
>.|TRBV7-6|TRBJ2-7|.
CASSLASDSRGEQYF
TGTGCCAGCAGCTTAGCGTCTGACAGTCGGGGGGAGCAGTACTTC
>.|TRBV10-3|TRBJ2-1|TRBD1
CAIRETGGVSNEQFF
TGTGCCATCAGGGAGACAGGGGGAGTTTCCAATGAGCAGTTCTTC
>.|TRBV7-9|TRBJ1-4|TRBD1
CASSAGTGDSEKLFF
TGTGCCAGCAGCGCCGGGACAGGGGACAGTGAAAAACTGTTTTTT
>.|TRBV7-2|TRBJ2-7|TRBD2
CASSTSSYSGGEQYF
TGTGCCAGCAGCACGTCTAGCTATAGCGGGGGAGAGCAGTACTTC
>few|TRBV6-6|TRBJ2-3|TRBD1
CASSSGQGRGFEYF
TGTGCCAGCAGTTCAGGACAGGGCAGGGGGTTTGAGTATTTT
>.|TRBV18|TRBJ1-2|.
CASSSQGVDGYTF
TGTGCCAGCTCATCCCAGGGTGTGGATGGCTACACCTTC
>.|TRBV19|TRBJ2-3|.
CASSIGRSTDTQYF
TGTGCCAGTAGTATAGGTCGGAGCACAGATACGCAGTATTTT
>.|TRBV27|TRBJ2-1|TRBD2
CASREAGYNEQFF
TGTGCCAGTCGGGAGGCAGGCTACAATGAGCAGTTCTTC
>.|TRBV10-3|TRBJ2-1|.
CAISSGGGGNEQFF
TGTGCCATCAGCTCTGGCGGCGGAGGCAATGAGCAGTTCTTC
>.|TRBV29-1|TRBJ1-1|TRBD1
CSVEGQGTRDPEAFF
TGCAGCGTTGAAGGACAGGGAACGCGGGACCCTGAAGCTTTCTTT
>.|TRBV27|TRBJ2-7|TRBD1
CASRQPGQSSYEQYF
TGTGCCAGCAGGCAACCGGGACAGTCTTCCTACGAGCAGTACTTC
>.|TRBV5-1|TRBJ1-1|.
CASSRLGQNTEAFF
TGCGCCAGCAGCAGGTTAGGACAAAACACTGAAGCTTTCTTT
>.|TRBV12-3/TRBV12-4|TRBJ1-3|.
CASSLYLNTIYF
TGTGCCAGCAGTTTGTATTTGAACACCATATATTTT